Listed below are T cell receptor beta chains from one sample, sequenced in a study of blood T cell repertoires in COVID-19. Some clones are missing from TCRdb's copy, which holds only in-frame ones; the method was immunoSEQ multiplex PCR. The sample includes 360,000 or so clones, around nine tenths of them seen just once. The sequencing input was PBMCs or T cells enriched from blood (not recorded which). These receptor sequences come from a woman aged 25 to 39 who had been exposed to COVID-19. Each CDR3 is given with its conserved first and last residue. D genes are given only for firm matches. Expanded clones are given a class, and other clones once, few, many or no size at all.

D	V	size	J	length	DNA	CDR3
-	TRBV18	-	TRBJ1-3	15	TGTGCCAGCTCACCTTACGCAGACTCTGGAAACACCATATATTTT	CASSPYADSGNTIYF
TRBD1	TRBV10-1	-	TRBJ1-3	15	TGCGCCAGCAGTCCGAGGGGGGACAGGGGAAACACCATATATTTT	CASSPRGDRGNTIYF
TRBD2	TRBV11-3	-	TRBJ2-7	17	TGTGCCAGCAGCTTGCGCTCCTTGGGCGGGAGGGTCCGGGAGCAGTACTTC	CASSLRSLGGRVREQYF
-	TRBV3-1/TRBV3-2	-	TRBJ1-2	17	TGTGCCAGCAGCCAAGATTTCTTGGGGGGGGCTAACTATGGCTACACCTTC	CASSQDFLGGANYGYTF
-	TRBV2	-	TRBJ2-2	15	TGTGCCAGCAGTGAAGGGGCCAGGAAGACCGGGGAGCTGTTTTTT	CASSEGARKTGELFF
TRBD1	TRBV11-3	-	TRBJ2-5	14	TGTGCCAGCAGCCCAAGACAGGGCGAGGAGACCCAGTACTTC	CASSPRQGEETQYF
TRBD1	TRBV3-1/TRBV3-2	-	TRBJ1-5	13	TGTGCCAGCAGCCAACGACAGGGTCAGCCCCAGCATTTT	CASSQRQGQPQHF
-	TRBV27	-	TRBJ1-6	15	TGTGCCAGCAGTTCGTGGACCCATAGGGGTTCACCCCTCCACTTT	CASSSWTHRGSPLHF
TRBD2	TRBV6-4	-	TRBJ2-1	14	TGTGCCAGCAGTGGCCTAGCGGGAGTTGGGGAGCAGTTCTTC	CASSGLAGVGEQFF
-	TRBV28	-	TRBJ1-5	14	TGTGCCAGCAGCGGCGGGGAGGTTCGCCAGCCCCAGCATTTT	CASSGGEVRQPQHF
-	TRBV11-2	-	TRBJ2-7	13	TGTGCCAGCAGCCCGCAACAGTCCTACGAGCAGTACTTC	CASSPQQSYEQYF
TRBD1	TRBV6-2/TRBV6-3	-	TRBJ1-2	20	TGTGCCAGCAGTTACCGCAGGCCGGGACAGGGGCAACTTGGGAACTATGGCTACACCTTC	CASSYRRPGQGQLGNYGYTF
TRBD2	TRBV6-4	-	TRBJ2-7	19	TGTGCCAGCAGTGACTCTACAGGACTAGCGGGAGTGGAACCCTACGAGCAGTACTTC	CASSDSTGLAGVEPYEQYF
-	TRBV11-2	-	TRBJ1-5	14	TGTGCCAGCAGCTTAGTTGGGGGCAGTCAGCCCCAGCATTTT	CASSLVGGSQPQHF
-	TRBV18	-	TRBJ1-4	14	TGTGCCAGCTCACCGAGCGGGGCTAATGAAAAACTGTTTTTT	CASSPSGANEKLFF
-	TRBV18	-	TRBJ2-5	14	TGTGCCAGCTCCCCATCTAGTGAGGGAGAGACCCAGTACTTC	CASSPSSEGETQYF
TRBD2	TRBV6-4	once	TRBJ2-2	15	TGTGCCAGCAGTTCGGGCGGGAGATTCACCGGGGAGCTGTTTTTT	CASSSGGRFTGELFF
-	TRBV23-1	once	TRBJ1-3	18	TGCGCCAGCAGTCAATCGGGGTCGAGGCAGGGGCTCGGGGACACCATATATTTT	CASSQSGSRQGLGDTIYF
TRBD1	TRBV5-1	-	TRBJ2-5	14	TGCGCCAGCAGCTTGGGCAGGGGGCTGGAGACCCAGTACTTC	CASSLGRGLETQYF
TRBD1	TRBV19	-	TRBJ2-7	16	TGTGCCAGTAGAGCCAGACAGGGGGCGAAGTCCTACGAGCAGTACTTC	CASRARQGAKSYEQYF
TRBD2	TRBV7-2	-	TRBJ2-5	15	TGTGCCAGCAGCTCACCCCTTAGCGGGCTTGAGACCCAGTACTTC	CASSSPLSGLETQYF
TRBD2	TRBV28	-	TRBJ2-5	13	TGTGCCACTCTAGCGGGAGGGCAAGAGACCCAGTACTTC	CATLAGGQETQYF
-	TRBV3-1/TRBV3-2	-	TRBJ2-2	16	TGTGCCAGCAGCCAGCCTTCGGAGGACCCTACCGGGGAGCTGTTTTTT	CASSQPSEDPTGELFF